This passage covers 6 T cell receptor beta chains from one sample sequenced in a study of T-cell reconstitution after alpha-beta-depleted transplantation in children. Library preparation (for TCRbeta) was performed with unique molecular identifiers. MiXCR was run by TCRdb on the PCR reads, yielding one entry per CDR3 protein. The repertoire holds around 670,000 distinct CDR3 sequences, around 13% seen once, with around 0.76% in the top ten. This material consisted of PBMCs, taken before TCRalphabeta/CD19-depleted stem cell transplant. Source of these receptors: a girl between 2 and 10 years old with congenital amegakaryocytic thrombocytopenia, due to receive a stem cell transplant.

The rearrangement links TRBV5-1 to TRBJ2-7, with 8 bases that match TRBD2. This CDR3 is built from 14 residues. Looked up from germline, CDR1 is SGHRS and CDR2 is YFSETQ. The junction had 5 bases not matched to a gene; V was cut back by 2 bases and J by 4 bases. CDR3 bases: TGCGCCAGCAGCTTACTAGCGGAGGCTTACGAGCAGTACTTC. Translation gives CASSLLAEAYEQYF.

The chain couples TRBV20-1 to TRBJ2-1, with 9 bases fitting TRBD2. CDR3 length: 16 amino acids. V dropped 6 bases and J dropped 9; count of bases not matched to a gene: 18. Germline V CDR1 and CDR2: DFQATT, SNEGSKA (reference sequence). Written as DNA, the CDR3 is TGCAGTGCCCGAACGGCTACCGGCGGGAGGGAGGGTGAGCAGTTCTTC. This codes for CSARTATGGREGEQFF.

The rearrangement links TRBV6-1 to TRBJ2-3, with D perhaps matching TRBD1 (6 bases). Germline-derived CDR1 and CDR2 are MNHNS and SASEGT. The CDR3 totals 15 residues. The V end lost 6 bases, the J end lost 3 bases, and 16 bases lay between the germline ends. The CDR3 here is CASRDWTAQTDTQYF. CDR3 DNA sequence: TGTGCCAGCAGAGACTGGACAGCGCAAACAGATACGCAGTATTTT.

This clonotype was seen a few times. The genes are TRBV7-3 and TRBJ1-1; TRBD1 is a possible D gene (6 bases). Trimming shortened V by 1 base and J by 4 bases, and 7 bases separated the two germline ends. Per the germline V gene, CDR1 is SGHTA and CDR2 is FQGTGA. CDR3 size: 13 residues. CDR3 DNA sequence: TGTGCCAGCAGCTTAAACAGGGCCACTGAAGCTTTCTTT. Translation gives CASSLNRATEAFF. Filled out from reference TRBV7-3 and TRBJ1-1, the complete variable domain reads GAGVSQTPSNKVTEKGKYVELRCDPISGHTALYWYRQSLGQGPEFLIYFQGTGAADDSGLPNDRFFAVRPEGSVSTLKIQRTERGDSAVYLCASSLNRATEAFFGQGTRLTVV.

In its sample, this clonotype was seen many times. The chain employs TRBV12-3 or TRBV12-4 and TRBJ2-3; D gene ambiguous. CDR3 size: 14 residues. V lost 1 base and J lost 5, with 10 bases in between. In DNA, the CDR3 is TGTGCCAGCAGTTTAGGGCCCCTTGGAGATACGCAGTATTTT. Amino acid sequence: CASSLGPLGDTQYF.

This clonotype was counted many times. The chain has TRBV12-3 or TRBV12-4 and TRBJ2-7; 7 nucleotides line up with TRBD2. V lost 5 bases, J lost 3 bases, and 7 bases stayed unmatched. The CDR3 is made up of 14 amino acids. CDR3 region: CASSERLAGYEQYF. The CDR3 DNA follows: TGTGCCAGCAGTGAGAGACTAGCCGGCTACGAGCAGTACTTC.